The text below deals with one T cell receptor beta chain. Its antigen remains unknown. This PCR relied on a set of 60 Vbeta primers and 13 Jbeta primers. Assay: immunoSEQ multiplex PCR; the TCRdb copy retains only in-frame clones and omits some. The specimen's table records around 42,000 clones. V dropped 5 bases and J dropped 3 bases, with 22 bases sitting between them. Germline V gene sequence: CDR1 SGHTA, CDR2 FQGNSA. This CDR3 spans 17 amino acids. This record belongs to a study of cytomegalovirus exposure and HLA in healthy donors. Study conclusions and caveats: Certain indistinguishable V segments, among them TRBV6-2 and TRBV6-3, were excluded. The CMV antigen specificity of a few CMV-associated chains was confirmed through in vitro analysis. An analysis was carried out later, and it reportedly showed fewer N-insertions in an Asian-associated ancestry cluster than the approximately 680-donor mean. With further analysis later on, most CMV-associated TCR beta chains appeared HLA-restricted.

The V call is TRBV7-2, the J call TRBJ1-1; D is possibly TRBD1 (6 bases). The source material was PBMCs. This TCR derives from a man aged 25-45 years in good health and CMV-seronegative. The CDR3 DNA sequence: TGTGCCAGCAGCACCGGGACATTACCGTTCGGGGACACTGAAGCTTTCTTT. Residues: CASSTGTLPFGDTEAFF.